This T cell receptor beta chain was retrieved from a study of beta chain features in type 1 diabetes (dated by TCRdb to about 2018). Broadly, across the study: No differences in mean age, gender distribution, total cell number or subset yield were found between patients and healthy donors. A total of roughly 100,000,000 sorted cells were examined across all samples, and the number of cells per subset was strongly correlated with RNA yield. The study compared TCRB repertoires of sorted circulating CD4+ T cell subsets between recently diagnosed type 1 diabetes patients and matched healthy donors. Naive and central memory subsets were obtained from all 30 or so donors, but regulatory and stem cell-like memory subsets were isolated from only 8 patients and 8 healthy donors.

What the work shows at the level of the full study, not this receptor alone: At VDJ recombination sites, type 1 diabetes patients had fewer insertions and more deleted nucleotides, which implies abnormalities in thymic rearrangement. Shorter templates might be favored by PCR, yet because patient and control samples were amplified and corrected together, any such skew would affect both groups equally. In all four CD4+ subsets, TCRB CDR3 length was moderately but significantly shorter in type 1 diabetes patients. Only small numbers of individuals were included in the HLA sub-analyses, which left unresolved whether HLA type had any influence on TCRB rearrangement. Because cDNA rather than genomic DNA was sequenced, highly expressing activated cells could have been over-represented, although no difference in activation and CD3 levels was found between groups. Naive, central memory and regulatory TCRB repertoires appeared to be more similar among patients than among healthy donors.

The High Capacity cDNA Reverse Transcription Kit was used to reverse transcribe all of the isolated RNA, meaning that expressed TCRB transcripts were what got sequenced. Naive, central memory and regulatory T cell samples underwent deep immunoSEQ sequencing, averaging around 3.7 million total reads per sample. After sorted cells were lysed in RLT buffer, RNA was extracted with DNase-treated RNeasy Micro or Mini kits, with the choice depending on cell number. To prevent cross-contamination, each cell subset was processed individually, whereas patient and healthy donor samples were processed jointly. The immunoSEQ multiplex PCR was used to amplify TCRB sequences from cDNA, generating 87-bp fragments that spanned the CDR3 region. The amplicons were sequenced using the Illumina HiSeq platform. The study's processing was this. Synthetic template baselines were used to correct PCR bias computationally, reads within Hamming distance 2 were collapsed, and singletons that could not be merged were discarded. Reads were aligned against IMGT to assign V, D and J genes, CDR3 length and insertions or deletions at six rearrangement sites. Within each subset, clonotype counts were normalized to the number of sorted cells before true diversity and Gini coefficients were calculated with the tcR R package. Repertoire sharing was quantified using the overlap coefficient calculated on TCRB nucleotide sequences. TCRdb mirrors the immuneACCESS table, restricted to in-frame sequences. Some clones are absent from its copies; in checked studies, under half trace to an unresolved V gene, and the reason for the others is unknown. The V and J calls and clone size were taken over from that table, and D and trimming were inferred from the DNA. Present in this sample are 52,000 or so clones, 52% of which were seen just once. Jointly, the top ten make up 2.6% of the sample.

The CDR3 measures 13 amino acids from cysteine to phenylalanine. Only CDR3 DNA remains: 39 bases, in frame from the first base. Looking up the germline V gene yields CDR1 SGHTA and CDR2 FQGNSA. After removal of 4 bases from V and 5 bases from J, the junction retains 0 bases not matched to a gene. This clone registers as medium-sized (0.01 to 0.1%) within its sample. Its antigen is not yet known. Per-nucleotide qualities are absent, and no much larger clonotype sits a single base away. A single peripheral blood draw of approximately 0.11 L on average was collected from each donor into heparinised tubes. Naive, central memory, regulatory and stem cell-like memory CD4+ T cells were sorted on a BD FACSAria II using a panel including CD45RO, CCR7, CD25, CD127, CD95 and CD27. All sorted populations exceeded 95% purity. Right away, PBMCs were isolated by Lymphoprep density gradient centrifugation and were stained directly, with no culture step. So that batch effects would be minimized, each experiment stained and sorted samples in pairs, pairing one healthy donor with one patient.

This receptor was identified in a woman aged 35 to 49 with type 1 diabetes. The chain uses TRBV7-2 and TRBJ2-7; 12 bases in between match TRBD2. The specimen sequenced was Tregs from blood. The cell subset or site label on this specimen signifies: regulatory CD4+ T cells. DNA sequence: TGTGCCAGCAGCTGGACTAGCGGGAACGAGCAGTACTTC. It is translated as CASSWTSGNEQYF.